One and the same sample provided the 23 T cell receptor beta chains below, sequenced in a study of control samples from healthy donors and cancer patients. Sequencing used immunoSEQ multiplex PCR; TCRdb keeps in-frame clones, though not all of them. Of just under 80,000 clones in the sample, around nine tenths were seen once. Sequencing input: PBMCs. These receptor sequences come from a woman aged 55-70 years with head and neck cancer.

The gene calls are TRBV7-9 and TRBJ2-1, with 9 positions matching TRBD2. The J segment lost 13 bases and the V segment lost 5 bases, leaving 9 bases of the junction unmatched. CDR1 is SEHNR, CDR2 FQNEAQ, per germline (reference sequence). This CDR3 is 13 amino acids long. The CDR3 loop is CASSPGAGGRQFF. In DNA form, the CDR3 reads TGTGCCAGCAGCCCAGGGGCGGGAGGGCGACAGTTCTTC.

The J gene is TRBJ2-1, the V gene TRBV6-5, with 7 bases lining up with TRBD2. Trimming cost V 10 bases and J 7 bases; bases outside gene matches: 13. Per germline, CDR1 MNHEY and CDR2 SVGAGI. The CDR3 totals 14 residues. Written as DNA, the CDR3 is TGTGCCACCTCATTGGGACTACCGGAAAATGAGCAGTTCTTC. This translates into CATSLGLPENEQFF.

In regard to this clone: At one of its ends the junction is not consistent with the germline gene, which may arise from a read error. This chain's CDR3 is CASSLDGRYGNTIYF. CDR3 nucleotide sequence: TGTGCCAGCAGCCTAGATGGGCGGTATGGAAACACCATATATTTT. V is TRBV11-2 and J is TRBJ1-3; D is ambiguous. The CDR3 extends over 15 amino acids. Germline CDR1 reads SGHAT; CDR2 reads FQNNGV.

A single count supports this clone. This chain uses TRBV27 with TRBJ2-7, with TRBD1 identical over 9 bases. The CDR3 is 15 residues long. CDR1 MNHEY and CDR2 SMNVEV come from the germline V gene (reference sequence). The V and J ends lost 7 bases and 3 bases, in that order; junction bases with no gene match: 10. This CDR3 reads CASNSLGTGNYEQYF. As DNA, the CDR3 is TGTGCCAGCAACTCCCTCGGGACAGGGAACTACGAGCAGTACTTC.

The rearrangement links TRBV9 to TRBJ2-5, with 8 bases lining up with TRBD2. Germline V lookup: CDR1 SGDLS, CDR2 YYNGEE. This CDR3 contains 14 residues. Unmatched junction bases numbered 3, after V lost 0 bases and J lost 5 bases. In nucleotides, the CDR3 is TGTGCCAGCAGCGTAGGCGGGGGGCGGGAGACCCAGTACTTC. This encodes CASSVGGGRETQYF.

The chain couples TRBV24-1 to TRBJ2-5; D not certain. Trimming shortened V by 3 bases and J by 5 bases, and 6 bases separated the two germline ends. Germline values: CDR1 KGHDR, CDR2 SFDVKD. The CDR3 is 12 amino acids. CDR3 protein: CATSDRAETQYF. CDR3 sequence (DNA): TGTGCCACCAGTGATCGGGCGGAGACCCAGTACTTC.

The chain has TRBV6-5 and TRBJ1-2, with D maybe TRBD1 (5 bases). CDR3 length: 15 amino acids. Germline V gene sequence: CDR1 MNHEY, CDR2 SVGAGI. Trimming took 6 bases from V and 6 from J, leaving 20 bases between them. CDR3 sequence: CASSRALGDSNGYTF. CDR3 nucleotide sequence: TGTGCCAGCAGCCGGGCCCTGGGGGATTCTAATGGCTACACCTTC.

V usage is TRBV6-4 and J usage is TRBJ1-2, with a possible D match to TRBD1 (6 bases). Trimming removed 9 bases at V and 3 bases at J, with 17 bases between. Germline CDR1 and CDR2: MRHNA and SNTAGT. CDR3 length: 14 residues. DNA for the CDR3: TGTGCCAGATCAGGGGACTTTGACCACTATGGCTACACCTTC. Encoded protein: CARSGDFDHYGYTF.

The rearrangement links TRBV15 to TRBJ2-3; TRBD2 matches at 8 bases. V lost 0 bases to trimming and J lost 5 bases; unmatched junction nucleotides: 10. CDR1 is LNHNV and CDR2 is YYDKDF in the germline V gene (reference sequence). The CDR3 has 17 residues. The CDR3 protein is CATSRDPFAGGGDTQYF. As DNA, the CDR3 is TGTGCCACCAGCAGAGATCCATTTGCGGGAGGCGGAGATACGCAGTATTTT. Complete variable domain (other parts from reference TRBV15 and TRBJ2-3): DAMVIQNPRYQVTQFGKPVTLSCSQTLNHNVMYWYQQKSSQAPKLLFHYYDKDFNNEADTPDNFQSRRPNTSFCFLDIRSPGLGDTAMYLCATSRDPFAGGGDTQYFGPGTRLTVL.

The chain joins TRBV5-1 to TRBJ2-7; 9 positions agree with TRBD1. In germline, CDR1 is SGHRS, CDR2 YFSETQ. The length of the CDR3 is 13 residues. V dropped 0 bases and J dropped 6; count of bases not matched to a gene: 1. The CDR3 DNA reads TGCGCCAGCAGCTTGGAGGGACAGGGCGAGCAGTACTTC. Amino acids: CASSLEGQGEQYF.

The V gene is TRBV5-4, the J gene TRBJ1-1; D is ambiguous. The CDR3 consists of 12 residues. Per the germline V gene, CDR1 is SGHNT and CDR2 is YYREEE (reference sequence). The V end was cut by 0 bases, the J end by 5 bases, with 5 bases between. The DNA for the CDR3 is TGTGCCAGCAGCTTGGGGCAAACTGAAGCTTTCTTT. Amino acids: CASSLGQTEAFF.

This chain links TRBV4-1 with TRBJ2-3; TRBD2 aligns across 10 bases. The V gene end was trimmed by 6 bases and the J gene end by 2 bases; junction bases not matched to a gene: 8. The germline V gene has CDR1 MGHRA and CDR2 YSYEKL. The CDR3 has 16 residues. The CDR3 loop is CASRRLAGGITDTQYF. DNA of the CDR3: TGCGCCAGCAGGAGACTAGCGGGCGGGATCACAGATACGCAGTATTTT.

This clone showed up just once. The chain carries TRBV5-1 and TRBJ2-7, with TRBD1 as a possible D gene (5 bases). This CDR3 comprises 15 residues. The germline V and J ends were trimmed by 4 bases and 6 bases, with 20 bases remaining between them. Germline V CDR1 and CDR2: SGHRS, YFSETQ. This chain's CDR3 is CASSDVGRFRGEQYF. CDR3 sequence (DNA): TGCGCCAGCAGCGACGTGGGCCGGTTTAGGGGCGAGCAGTACTTC.

Only one count was recorded for this clone. This chain connects TRBV7-8 to TRBJ1-5, with D maybe TRBD1 (6 bases). Germline assignment: CDR1 SGHVS and CDR2 FQNEAQ. This CDR3 is built from 14 residues. V gave up 5 bases and J gave up 7 bases, with 15 bases separating them. DNA for the CDR3: TGTGCCAGCAGCGGGGGGGGGCTTCGACAGCCCCAGCATTTT. It specifies CASSGGGLRQPQHF.

This chain joins TRBV30 and TRBJ1-2; perhaps TRBD1 as D (5 bases). Trimming took 2 bases from V and 8 from J, leaving 9 bases between them. The CDR3 covers 11 residues. CDR1 and CDR2 from the germline V gene are GTSNPN and SVGIG (reference sequence). CDR3 region: CAWSLGEGYTF. The CDR3 DNA is TGTGCCTGGAGTTTGGGGGAGGGCTACACCTTC.

V is TRBV28 and J is TRBJ2-1, with 8 nucleotides matching TRBD2. V dropped 6 bases and J dropped 4; count of bases not matched to a gene: 11. Germline-derived CDR1 and CDR2 are MDHEN and SYDVKM. The CDR3 extends over 16 amino acids. CDR3 in amino acids: CASRTKRENAYNEQFF. CDR3 coding DNA: TGTGCCAGCAGGACAAAGCGGGAGAACGCATACAATGAGCAGTTCTTC.

The DNA for the CDR3 is TGCGCCAGCAGCTTGCTGTCCGCAGATACGCAGTATTTT. It codes for CASSLLSADTQYF. The chain links TRBV5-1 to TRBJ2-3; D unclear. The length of the CDR3 is 13 residues. From germline, CDR1 is SGHRS and CDR2 YFSETQ. The V end was cut by 1 base, the J end by 4 bases, with 7 bases between.

This clone was recorded only once. This chain links TRBV3-1 (or the pseudogene TRBV3-2) with TRBJ1-1; 7 nucleotides align to TRBD1. The V segment lost 4 bases and the J segment 8 bases; nucleotides outside the gene matches: 1. Germline CDR1 reads LGHDT; CDR2 reads YNNKEL (reference sequence). The CDR3 runs 11 residues. The CDR3 loop is CASSPGQEAFF. DNA for the CDR3: TGTGCCAGCAGCCCGGGACAGGAAGCTTTCTTT.

The chain recombines TRBV7-8 with TRBJ2-2; 10 nucleotides align to TRBD2. This CDR3 has 16 residues. Germline assignment: CDR1 SGHVS and CDR2 FQNEAQ. J lost 4 bases, V lost 2 bases, and 4 bases had no gene match. CDR3 residues: CASSLRLAGVTGELFF. The CDR3 DNA follows: TGTGCCAGCAGCTTACGCCTAGCGGGGGTCACCGGGGAGCTGTTTTTT.

The CDR3 DNA is TGTGCCAGCAGTAGTGCAGGGGGCGAAGAGTACACTGAAGCTTTCTTT. This codes for CASSSAGGEEYTEAFF. V is TRBV28 and J is TRBJ1-1, with TRBD1 identical over 8 bases. This CDR3 is built from 16 residues. Per the germline V gene, CDR1 is MDHEN and CDR2 is SYDVKM. V was clipped by 5 bases and J by 3 bases; unmatched bases: 11.

The rearrangement links TRBV6-6 to TRBJ2-3; 11 bases match TRBD2. Germline CDR1 and CDR2: MNHNY and SVGAGI (reference sequence). This CDR3 spans 17 amino acids. V trimming: 5 bases; J trimming: 3 bases; junction bases outside the gene matches: 10. The CDR3: CASSPGKRLAGTDTQYF. The DNA for the CDR3 is TGTGCCAGCAGTCCAGGGAAGAGACTAGCGGGAACAGATACGCAGTATTTT.

The chain has TRBV6-5 and TRBJ2-2; the D is unclear. CDR3 size: 11 residues. Germline values: CDR1 MNHEY, CDR2 SVGAGI. The V end was cut by 1 base, the J end by 7 bases, with 1 base between. CDR3 residues: CASSYFGELFF. The CDR3 DNA sequence: TGTGCCAGCAGTTACTTCGGGGAGCTGTTTTTT.

The chain employs TRBV19 and TRBJ2-4; no reliable D call. The CDR3 loop spans 12 amino acids. V was shortened by 5 bases and J by 2 bases, with 4 bases between the two germline ends. Germline V gene data show CDR1 as LNHDA and CDR2 as SQIVND (reference sequence). The CDR3: CASSSTKNIQYF. The DNA of the CDR3 is TGTGCCAGTAGTTCCACCAAAAACATTCAGTACTTC.